These 28 T cell receptor beta chains originate from one sample sequenced in a study of graft-versus-host responses after intestinal transplantation. Data came from immunoSEQ multiplex PCR; TCRdb stores just in-frame clones and leaves some out. The profile shows over 75,000 clones, about 89% of them singletons. What these receptors recognize is not known. The sample here was unstimulated CD4+ T cells sorted from spleen or lymph node cells, taken before intestinal transplant. These receptors came from a human donor who received an intestinal transplant.

V and J are TRBV6-4 and TRBJ2-3; the match to TRBD1 covers 7 bases. J was trimmed by 4 bases and V by 2 bases; bases with no gene match: 9. Germline V CDR1 and CDR2: MRHNA, SNTAGT. This CDR3 has 16 residues. The CDR3 sequence: CASSDPTGVVADTQYF. DNA of the CDR3: TGTGCCAGCAGTGACCCAACAGGGGTTGTGGCAGATACGCAGTATTTT.

The gene calls are TRBV7-2 and TRBJ2-7; TRBD1 aligns across 9 bases. Germline V gives CDR1 SGHTA, CDR2 FQGNSA. Trimming took 2 bases from V and 2 from J; bases not matched to a gene: 4. This CDR3 is built from 15 residues. CDR3 sequence reads: CASSLYWTGAYEQYF. In DNA, the CDR3 is TGTGCCAGCAGCTTATACTGGACAGGGGCCTACGAGCAGTACTTC.

The V gene is TRBV5-4, the J gene TRBJ2-1; 10 nucleotides align to TRBD1. The V and J ends lost 2 bases and 4 bases, in that order; junction bases with no gene match: 9. This CDR3 has 17 residues. Germline loops: CDR1 SGHNT, CDR2 YYREEE (reference sequence). The CDR3 DNA is TGTGCCAGCAGCTTAGGGCTTCGGACAGGGGGTTACAATGAGCAGTTCTTC. This encodes CASSLGLRTGGYNEQFF.

The gene calls are TRBV2 and TRBJ2-5; 7 bases are a match to TRBD2. With 4 bases clipped from V and 5 bases from J, the junction kept 4 bases outside the gene matches. CDR1 SNHLY and CDR2 FYNNEI come from the germline V gene. The CDR3 loop spans 13 amino acids. The CDR3 nucleotides are TGTGCCAGCAGTGCTGGACTAGGGGAGACCCAGTACTTC. This sequence encodes CASSAGLGETQYF. The whole variable domain, remainder taken from reference TRBV2 and TRBJ2-5, is EPEVTQTPSHQVTQMGQEVILRCVPISNHLYFYWYRQILGQKVEFLVSFYNNEISEKSEIFDDQFSVERPDGSNFTLKIRSTKLEDSAMYFCASSAGLGETQYFGPGTRLLVL.

J is TRBJ2-5 and V is TRBV11-2, with 7 bases aligning to TRBD2. The CDR3 has 14 amino acids. The ends lost 4 bases at V and 4 bases at J; junction bases unmatched: 6. Looked up from germline, CDR1 is SGHAT and CDR2 is FQNNGV. The CDR3 DNA sequence: TGTGCCAGCAGCTCAGGGCGGGGGACAGAGACCCAGTACTTC. Its translation is CASSSGRGTETQYF. Complete variable domain (other parts from reference TRBV11-2 and TRBJ2-5): EAGVAQSPRYKIIEKRQSVAFWCNPISGHATLYWYQQILGQGPKLLIQFQNNGVVDDSQLPKDRFSAERLKGVDSTLKIQPAKLEDSAVYLCASSSGRGTETQYFGPGTRLLVL.

The rearrangement links TRBV28 to TRBJ2-7; D is perhaps TRBD1 (6 bases). CDR1 MDHEN and CDR2 SYDVKM come from the germline V gene. V lost 2 bases and J lost 2, with 7 bases in between. The CDR3 totals 13 residues. The DNA for the CDR3 is TGTGCCAGCAGTTTACAGGGGCCCTACGAGCAGTACTTC. Its translation is CASSLQGPYEQYF.

This chain connects TRBV7-9 to TRBJ2-7; 9 bases are shared with TRBD1. The CDR3 consists of 14 residues. Per the germline V gene, CDR1 is SEHNR and CDR2 is FQNEAQ (reference sequence). The J segment lost 3 bases and the V segment lost 5 bases, leaving 5 bases of the junction unmatched. CDR3 amino acids: CASSPRQGGYEQYF. CDR3 coding DNA: TGTGCCAGCAGCCCTCGACAGGGGGGCTACGAGCAGTACTTC.

The gene calls are TRBV15 and TRBJ2-5; no definite D call. V lost 0 bases and J lost 5, with 13 bases in between. The CDR3 spans 15 residues. Germline V gene lookup returns CDR1 LNHNV and CDR2 YYDKDF (reference sequence). The CDR3 protein is CATSREQRSWETQYF. The CDR3 nucleotides are TGTGCCACCAGCAGAGAACAGAGAAGTTGGGAGACCCAGTACTTC.

The chain is built from TRBV6-1 and TRBJ2-1, with 9 bases fitting TRBD1. V lost 4 bases to trimming and J lost 6 bases; unmatched junction nucleotides: 1. CDR1 MNHNS and CDR2 SASEGT come from the germline V gene. This CDR3 is built from 13 residues. The CDR3 reads CASSGTGANEQFF. The CDR3 DNA follows: TGTGCCAGCAGTGGGACAGGGGCCAATGAGCAGTTCTTC.

V is TRBV9 and J is TRBJ2-2; D gene uncertain. Trimming removed 2 bases from V and 5 bases from J, with 7 bases in between. CDR1 and CDR2 from the germline V gene are SGDLS and YYNGEE. The CDR3 has 13 amino acids. The CDR3 DNA reads TGTGCCAGCAGCGTCGCGGTGACCGGGGAGCTGTTTTTT. Protein sequence: CASSVAVTGELFF.

The chain combines TRBV28 with TRBJ1-6, with D possibly being TRBD1 (5 bases). The CDR3 extends over 14 amino acids. Between the trimmed V and J ends, which lost 2 bases and 9 bases, there was a span of 11 bases. The germline V gene encodes CDR1 MDHEN and CDR2 SYDVKM. Written as DNA, the CDR3 is TGTGCCAGCAGTTTAAAGGTTAGGGGTTCACCCCTCCACTTT. It is translated as CASSLKVRGSPLHF.

The chain couples TRBV15 to TRBJ2-1; 8 bases match TRBD2. V shed 1 base and J 6 bases; nucleotides not matched to a gene: 5. CDR3 length: 15 amino acids. Germline CDR1 is LNHNV and CDR2 is YYDKDF (reference sequence). For the CDR3, the DNA is TGTGCCACCAGCAGAGGAAGCGGGAGTCCCAATGAGCAGTTCTTC. It codes for CATSRGSGSPNEQFF.

The chain links TRBV27 to TRBJ2-1, with TRBD2 matching over 7 bases. CDR1 and CDR2 (germline): MNHEY, SMNVEV (reference sequence). V lost 6 bases to trimming and J lost 3 bases; unmatched junction nucleotides: 5. The CDR3 contains 14 residues. CDR3 sequence: CASSPTSSYNEQFF. The CDR3 DNA follows: TGTGCCAGCAGCCCGACTAGCAGCTACAATGAGCAGTTCTTC.

The rearrangement joins TRBV18 to TRBJ2-7; 7 bases line up with TRBD2. The J segment lost 7 bases and the V segment lost 2 bases, leaving 8 bases of the junction unmatched. The CDR3 has 14 amino acids. CDR1 is KGHSH, CDR2 LQKENI, per germline. The CDR3: CASSPTSVIGEQYF. The CDR3 DNA reads as TGTGCCAGCTCACCAACTAGCGTTATCGGTGAGCAGTACTTC.

The genes are TRBV11-2 and TRBJ2-7; 7 bases are shared with TRBD1. The length of the CDR3 is 15 residues. Germline assignment: CDR1 SGHAT and CDR2 FQNNGV. J was trimmed by 4 bases and V by 2 bases; bases with no gene match: 8. CDR3 DNA: TGTGCCAGCAGCTTACTGGACAGGCGGCCATACGAGCAGTACTTC. This translates into CASSLLDRRPYEQYF.

The rearrangement uses TRBV27 and TRBJ2-7; 10 bases line up with TRBD1. The ends lost 1 base at V and 2 bases at J; junction bases unmatched: 2. The CDR3 consists of 15 residues. Germline V gene lookup returns CDR1 MNHEY and CDR2 SMNVEV (reference sequence). For the CDR3, the DNA is TGTGCCAGCAGTTTATTCGGGACAGGGGCCTACGAGCAGTACTTC. Amino acids: CASSLFGTGAYEQYF.

CDR3 in DNA: TGTGCCAGCAGTAAAACGGGGACTAATGAAAAACTGTTTTTT. Its protein product is CASSKTGTNEKLFF. The chain joins TRBV7-6 to TRBJ1-4; D remains unclear. CDR1 SGHVS and CDR2 FNYEAQ come from the germline V gene. V was pared by 6 bases and J by 2 bases, with 10 bases between. This CDR3 comprises 14 residues.

The rearrangement links TRBV6-5 to TRBJ1-5; D might be TRBD1 (6 bases). The germline V gene encodes CDR1 MNHEY and CDR2 SVGAGI. The V end was cut by 6 bases, the J end by 0 bases, with 12 bases between. The CDR3 extends over 15 amino acids. The CDR3 protein is CASSPGHSSNQPQHF. CDR3 DNA: TGTGCCAGCAGCCCGGGACATAGTAGCAATCAGCCCCAGCATTTT.

The chain has TRBV9 and TRBJ2-7, with a tentative D call TRBD2 (5 bases). This CDR3 is built from 14 residues. The V gene lost 0 bases and the J gene lost 3 bases, with 10 bases spanning the gap. Germline V gene sequence: CDR1 SGDLS, CDR2 YYNGEE. CDR3 region: CASSVGLGGYEQYF. CDR3 sequence (DNA): TGTGCCAGCAGCGTAGGGTTAGGAGGCTACGAGCAGTACTTC.

This chain links TRBV28 with TRBJ2-7, with 11 bases aligning to TRBD1. The CDR3 has 14 residues. Germline CDR1 reads MDHEN; CDR2 reads SYDVKM. V dropped 8 bases and J dropped 5; count of bases not matched to a gene: 8. The CDR3 DNA reads as TGTGCCAGCTTAGGGGGGACAGGGGGGAACGAGCAGTACTTC. Encoded protein: CASLGGTGGNEQYF.

CDR3 nucleotides: TGCAGCGTTTCACAGGGGGCCGGGACTGAAGCTTTCTTT. Encoded protein: CSVSQGAGTEAFF. The chain has TRBV29-1 and TRBJ1-1, with 9 nucleotides matching TRBD1. The CDR3 extends over 13 amino acids. Unmatched junction bases numbered 6, after V lost 5 bases and J lost 5 bases. Germline-derived CDR1 and CDR2 are SQVTM and ANQGSEA.

This clone has only one observation. The chain carries TRBV21-1 and TRBJ2-7; the table's D gene call, TRBD1, was not cross checked with the DNA. TRBV21-1 is a pseudogene. This CDR3 contains 14 residues. The CDR3 coding sequence is TGTGCCAGCAGCAACCAGGGATCCGTGTACGAGCAGTACTTC. This sequence encodes CASSNQGSVYEQYF.

V and J are TRBV6-5 and TRBJ1-2, with unresolved D. The CDR3 runs to 16 residues. The V gene lost 0 bases and the J gene lost 0 bases, with 11 bases spanning the gap. CDR1 and CDR2 (germline): MNHEY, SVGAGI. CDR3 DNA: TGTGCCAGCAGTTACTCGGCGGAGACTTCTAACTATGGCTACACCTTC. This codes for CASSYSAETSNYGYTF.

The rearrangement joins TRBV25-1 to TRBJ2-3; no clear D gene. V lost 1 base and J lost 0, with 8 bases in between. Per the germline V gene, CDR1 is MGHDK and CDR2 is SYGVNS. This CDR3 is 15 amino acids long. The CDR3 sequence is CASSESHFSTDTQYF. As DNA, the CDR3 is TGTGCCAGCAGTGAATCTCACTTTAGCACAGATACGCAGTATTTT.

The V gene is TRBV5-1, the J gene TRBJ2-3, with D tentatively TRBD2 (6 bases). Germline V gene lookup returns CDR1 SGHRS and CDR2 YFSETQ. With 0 bases removed from V and 0 bases from J, the gap between germline ends came to 14 bases. The length of the CDR3 is 17 residues. The CDR3 region is CASSLESGGVSTDTQYF. The CDR3 DNA reads TGCGCCAGCAGCTTGGAGTCAGGCGGGGTTAGCACAGATACGCAGTATTTT.

In the case of this clone: The CDR3 does not end in the conserved phenylalanine or tryptophan, so this is likely a read error. The DNA is left out, because the CDR3 cannot be placed on it with certainty; the CDR3 is given as TCRdb lists it. The chain is built from TRBV6-1 and TRBJ1-2; the table calls TRBD1, which could not be checked here. Germline loops: CDR1 MNHNS, CDR2 SASEGT. A total of 14 residues make up the CDR3, ends included. The CDR3 region is CASSETVRSPQGLD.

This clone came up once. The chain couples TRBV5-1 to TRBJ1-4; 9 nucleotides match TRBD1. J lost 7 bases, V lost 4 bases, and 5 bases had no gene match. This CDR3 is built from 14 residues. Germline CDR1 is SGHRS and CDR2 is YFSETQ. CDR3 bases: TGCGCCAGCAGCCTGGGGACAGGGAGTGAAAAACTGTTTTTT. This codes for CASSLGTGSEKLFF.

This chain connects TRBV27 to TRBJ1-5, with TRBD1 matching over 9 bases. J lost 0 bases, V lost 6 bases, and 3 bases had no gene match. The CDR3 contains 15 residues. The germline V gene encodes CDR1 MNHEY and CDR2 SMNVEV (reference sequence). The DNA of the CDR3 is TGTGCCAGCAGGGGGACAGGGTCTAGCAATCAGCCCCAGCATTTT. The encoded protein is CASRGTGSSNQPQHF.